Presented here are 20 T cell receptor beta chains from one specimen sequenced in a study of identical twins. TCRdb processed the 5' RACE reads anew with MiXCR; each CDR3 protein has one entry. Among 750,000 to 950,000 distinct CDR3 sequences, about 12% were seen once, and the ten largest hold around 1.6%. This sample also belongs to another study, concerning yellow fever vaccine responses in identical twins.

Sequenced material: PBMCs. These receptors came from a woman aged 18-35 years in good health.

The CDR3: CSARDQPPYEQYV. The CDR3 nucleotides are TGCAGTGCTAGAGATCAACCCCCCTACGAGCAGTACGTC. The rearrangement uses TRBV20-1 and TRBJ2-7; D call uncertain. The CDR3 covers 13 residues. Trimming cost V 0 bases and J 2 bases, with 8 bases left between them. The germline gives CDR1 DFQATT, CDR2 SNEGSKA (reference sequence).

This clonotype was seen a few times. The V and J genes are TRBV7-9 and TRBJ1-2; a weak D match, TRBD1 (5 bases). V was clipped by 6 bases and J by 3 bases, with 11 bases between them. Germline CDR1 is SEHNR and CDR2 is FQNEAQ (reference sequence). The CDR3 sequence is 13 residues long. CDR3 DNA sequence: TGTGCCAGCAGTTCTGGGGCTGACTATGGCTACACCTTC. This codes for CASSSGADYGYTF.

The chain carries TRBV7-3 and TRBJ2-2; TRBD2 might be the D (6 bases). Trimming shortened V by 2 bases and J by 0 bases, and 13 bases separated the two germline ends. Germline V gene lookup returns CDR1 SGHTA and CDR2 FQGTGA. The CDR3 loop spans 17 amino acids. In DNA form, the CDR3 reads TGTGCCAGCAGCTTAGGAAGCGGGCCCGCGAACACCGGGGAGCTGTTTTTT. Translation gives CASSLGSGPANTGELFF.

Only a few counts were recorded for this clonotype. The chain links TRBV28 to TRBJ1-2; 9 bases are a match to TRBD1. Germline values: CDR1 MDHEN, CDR2 SYDVKM. V was pared by 7 bases and J by 4 bases, with 7 bases of the junction left unmatched. The CDR3 runs to 14 residues. Here the CDR3 reads CASITGGGGYGYTF. CDR3 nucleotides: TGTGCCAGCATTACAGGGGGCGGGGGCTATGGCTACACCTTC.

This clonotype was recorded a few times. The rearrangement links TRBV7-6 to TRBJ2-7; TRBD2 agrees at 10 bases. Germline-derived CDR1 and CDR2 are SGHVS and FNYEAQ. This CDR3 spans 14 amino acids. J was trimmed by 4 bases and V by 5 bases; bases with no gene match: 5. CDR3: CASSSSGRIYEQYF. In DNA form, the CDR3 reads TGTGCCAGCAGCAGTAGCGGGAGGATTTACGAGCAGTACTTC.

This clonotype occurred a few times. The V and J genes are TRBV3-1 and TRBJ1-3; D ambiguous. This CDR3 has 12 amino acids. Trimming removed 0 bases at V and 14 bases at J, with 11 bases between. CDR1 and CDR2 (germline): LGHDT, YNNKEL (reference sequence). CDR3 sequence (DNA): TGTGCCAGCAGCCAAGATGGTGGGCCCCTATATTTT. Translating it yields CASSQDGGPLYF.

The J gene is TRBJ2-2, the V gene TRBV11-2; the D call may be TRBD1 or TRBD2 (5 bases each). Trimming took 5 bases from V and 5 from J, leaving 18 bases between them. Germline V CDR1 and CDR2: SGHAT, FQNNGV. This CDR3 is 16 amino acids long. The CDR3 DNA sequence: TGTGCCAGCAGCCGGGAAGGGGCGCTAGTTACCGGGGAGCTGTTTTTT. As protein: CASSREGALVTGELFF.

This chain links TRBV6-1 with TRBJ2-1; 9 nucleotides agree with TRBD1. The CDR3 consists of 15 residues. Trimming at V came to 2 bases and at J to 8 bases, leaving 7 bases not matched to a gene. Germline assignment: CDR1 MNHNS and CDR2 SASEGT. CDR3 region: CASSEPGTGFYEQFF. Written as DNA, the CDR3 is TGTGCCAGCAGTGAACCCGGGACAGGGTTCTATGAGCAGTTCTTC.

This clonotype was observed a few times. This sequence joins TRBV21-1 and TRBJ2-7; the D segment call TRBD1 is taken from the table without a DNA check. TRBV21-1 is labeled a pseudogene. CDR3 length: 16 amino acids. This chain's CDR3 is CASSKKRGGSSYEQYV. The CDR3 coding sequence is TGTGCCAGCAGCAAAAAACGCGGGGGTAGCTCCTACGAGCAGTACGTC.

The chain joins TRBV15 to TRBJ1-2; 7 nucleotides agree with TRBD1. The CDR3 extends over 13 amino acids. The germline V gene has CDR1 LNHNV and CDR2 YYDKDF (reference sequence). Losses at the gene ends were 5 bases for V and 4 bases for J; bases not matched to a gene: 4. The CDR3 protein is CATSRQGGYGYTF. The CDR3 nucleotides are TGTGCCACCAGCCGACAGGGAGGCTATGGCTACACCTTC.

This clonotype was seen more than once but under ten times. The chain links TRBV10-2 to TRBJ2-3; perhaps TRBD2 as D (7 bases). Trimming took off 6 bases at V and 5 bases at J, with 12 bases between the two ends. There are 13 residues in the CDR3. The germline V gene has CDR1 WSHSY and CDR2 SAAADI. The CDR3 nucleotides read TGCGCCAGCAGGATGGGAGGGGGAGATACGCAGTATTTT. This translates into CASRMGGGDTQYF.

V is TRBV5-5 and J is TRBJ1-1; D is ambiguous. The CDR3 is made up of 15 amino acids. With 2 bases removed from V and 1 base from J, the gap between germline ends came to 12 bases. The germline V gene has CDR1 SGHKS and CDR2 YYEKEE (reference sequence). The chain's CDR3 is CASSLAPVPNTEAFF. The CDR3 DNA follows: TGTGCCAGCAGCTTAGCCCCCGTGCCGAACACTGAAGCTTTCTTT.

In its sample, this clonotype was seen a few times. The chain couples TRBV28 to TRBJ2-5; TRBD1 matches at 9 bases. Per the germline V gene, CDR1 is MDHEN and CDR2 is SYDVKM. The CDR3 sequence is 15 residues long. The junction had 8 bases not matched to a gene; V was cut back by 4 bases and J by 5 bases. The CDR3 protein is CASSSLRTGVETQYF. Here the CDR3 DNA reads TGTGCCAGCAGTTCTCTTCGGACAGGGGTGGAGACCCAGTACTTC.

The genes are TRBV10-3 and TRBJ2-7; no clear D. Between the trimmed V and J ends, which lost 4 bases and 5 bases, there was a span of 9 bases. Germline CDR1 and CDR2: ENHRY and SYGVKD. The CDR3 totals 12 residues. CDR3 DNA sequence: TGTGCCATCAGTGCCGACGGAAACGAGCAGTACTTC. It specifies CAISADGNEQYF.

This clonotype occurred a few times. J is TRBJ2-1 and V is TRBV7-9, with a possible D match to TRBD1 (5 bases). V was cut by 0 bases and J by 5 bases, with 17 bases left in between. Germline V gene sequence: CDR1 SEHNR, CDR2 FQNEAQ (reference sequence). The CDR3 loop spans 17 amino acids. As DNA, the CDR3 is TGTGCCAGCAGCTTAGCGCTAGGGCAGGGATCCGACAATGAGCAGTTCTTC. Translated, it gives CASSLALGQGSDNEQFF.

In its sample, this clonotype was seen a few times. The chain employs TRBV10-3 and TRBJ1-6, with D unclear. The CDR3 is 18 amino acids. Germline CDR1 ENHRY, CDR2 SYGVKD. Trimming took 3 bases from V and 1 from J, leaving 16 bases between them. The CDR3 region has the DNA TGTGCCATCAGTGAACGGCCGGGGATCGGGTCCTATAATTCACCCCTCCACTTT. It encodes CAISERPGIGSYNSPLHF.

This clonotype was seen a handful of times. The genes are TRBV9 and TRBJ1-1, with D possibly TRBD1 on 5 matching bases. The V end was cut by 0 bases, the J end by 1 base, with 10 bases between. The CDR3 consists of 15 residues. Germline V CDR1 and CDR2: SGDLS, YYNGEE. The CDR3 DNA sequence: TGTGCCAGCAGCGTAGTTTCAGGGTGGAACACTGAAGCTTTCTTT. Its protein product is CASSVVSGWNTEAFF.

The chain employs TRBV12-3 or TRBV12-4 and TRBJ1-4; D is perhaps TRBD1 (6 bases). Trimming cost V 4 bases and J 4 bases, with 13 bases left between them. This CDR3 contains 15 residues. CDR3 sequence: CASSSTDSRNEKLFF. The CDR3 DNA follows: TGTGCCAGCAGTTCCACGGACAGCCGTAATGAAAAACTGTTTTTT.

The chain joins TRBV7-8 to TRBJ1-1; D not certain. The CDR3 length is 15 residues. CDR1 is SGHVS and CDR2 is FQNEAQ in the germline V gene. V was pared by 2 bases and J by 4 bases, with 14 bases between. Here the CDR3 DNA reads TGTGCCAGCAGCTTACTGAACAAGCGGGGCACTGAAGCTTTCTTT. Encoded protein: CASSLLNKRGTEAFF.

This clonotype came up a few times. J is TRBJ1-1 and V is TRBV7-3; D gene unclear. CDR1 and CDR2 from the germline V gene are SGHTA and FQGTGA. Trimming removed 2 bases from V and 6 bases from J, with 4 bases in between. This CDR3 region has 11 residues. The CDR3, as DNA: TGTGCCAGCAGCTTACCCCCTGAAGCTTTCTTT. Protein sequence: CASSLPPEAFF.